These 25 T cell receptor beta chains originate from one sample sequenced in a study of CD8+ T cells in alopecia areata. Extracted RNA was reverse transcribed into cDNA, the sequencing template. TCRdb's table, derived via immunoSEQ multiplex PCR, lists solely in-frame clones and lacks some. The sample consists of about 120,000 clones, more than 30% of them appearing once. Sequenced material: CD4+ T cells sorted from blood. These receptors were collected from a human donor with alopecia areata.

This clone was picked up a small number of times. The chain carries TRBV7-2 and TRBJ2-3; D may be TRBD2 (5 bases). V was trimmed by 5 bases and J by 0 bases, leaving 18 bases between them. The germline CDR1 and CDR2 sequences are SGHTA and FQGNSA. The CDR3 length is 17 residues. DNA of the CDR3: TGTGCCAGCAGCCCGCGCCCTTTAGCGACCAGCACAGATACGCAGTATTTT. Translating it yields CASSPRPLATSTDTQYF.

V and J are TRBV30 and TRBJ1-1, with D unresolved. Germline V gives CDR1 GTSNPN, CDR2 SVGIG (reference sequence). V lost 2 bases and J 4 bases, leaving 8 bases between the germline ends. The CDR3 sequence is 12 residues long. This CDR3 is CAWSSGSTEAFF. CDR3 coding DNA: TGTGCCTGGAGTTCAGGATCCACTGAAGCTTTCTTT.

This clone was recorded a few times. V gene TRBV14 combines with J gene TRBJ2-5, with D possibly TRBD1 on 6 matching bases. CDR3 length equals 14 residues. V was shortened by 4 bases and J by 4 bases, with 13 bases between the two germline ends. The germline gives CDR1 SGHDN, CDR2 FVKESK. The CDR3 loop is CASSPRGFGETQYF. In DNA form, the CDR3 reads TGTGCCAGCAGCCCGAGGGGGTTTGGAGAGACCCAGTACTTC.

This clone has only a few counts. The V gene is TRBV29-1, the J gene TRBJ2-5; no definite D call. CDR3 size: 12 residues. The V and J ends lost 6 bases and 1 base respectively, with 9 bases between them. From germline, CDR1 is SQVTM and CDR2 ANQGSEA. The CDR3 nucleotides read TGCAGCGTCCCCGATTTCCAAGAGACCCAGTACTTC. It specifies CSVPDFQETQYF.

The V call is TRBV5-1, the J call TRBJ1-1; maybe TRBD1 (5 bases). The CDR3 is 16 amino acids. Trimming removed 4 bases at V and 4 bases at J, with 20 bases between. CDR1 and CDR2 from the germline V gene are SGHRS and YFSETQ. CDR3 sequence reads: CASSQDTSWLSTEAFF. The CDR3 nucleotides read TGCGCCAGCAGCCAGGACACAAGCTGGCTCAGCACTGAAGCTTTCTTT.

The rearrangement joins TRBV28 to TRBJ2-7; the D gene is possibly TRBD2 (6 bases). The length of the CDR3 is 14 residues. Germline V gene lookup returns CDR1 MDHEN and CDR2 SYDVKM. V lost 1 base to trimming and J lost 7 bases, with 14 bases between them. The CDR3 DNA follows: TGTGCCAGCAGTTTATCCGGGGAAGGGAGGGAGCAGTACTTC. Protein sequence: CASSLSGEGREQYF.

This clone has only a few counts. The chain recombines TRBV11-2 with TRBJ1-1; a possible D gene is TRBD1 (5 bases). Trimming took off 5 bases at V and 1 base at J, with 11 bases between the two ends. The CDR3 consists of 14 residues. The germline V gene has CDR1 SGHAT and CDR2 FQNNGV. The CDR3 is CASSPGTANTEAFF. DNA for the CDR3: TGTGCCAGCAGCCCAGGGACGGCGAACACTGAAGCTTTCTTT.

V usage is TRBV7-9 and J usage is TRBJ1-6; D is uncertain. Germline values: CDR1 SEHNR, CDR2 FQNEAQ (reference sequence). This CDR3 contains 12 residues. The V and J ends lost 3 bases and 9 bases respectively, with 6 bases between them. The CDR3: CASSFALSPLHF. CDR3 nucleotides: TGTGCCAGCAGCTTTGCGCTTTCACCCCTCCACTTT. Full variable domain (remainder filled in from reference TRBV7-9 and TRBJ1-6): DTGVSQNPRHKITKRGQNVTFRCDPISEHNRLYWYRQTLGQGPEFLTYFQNEAQLEKSRLLSDRFSAERPKGSFSTLEIQRTEQGDSAMYLCASSFALSPLHFGNGTRLTVT.

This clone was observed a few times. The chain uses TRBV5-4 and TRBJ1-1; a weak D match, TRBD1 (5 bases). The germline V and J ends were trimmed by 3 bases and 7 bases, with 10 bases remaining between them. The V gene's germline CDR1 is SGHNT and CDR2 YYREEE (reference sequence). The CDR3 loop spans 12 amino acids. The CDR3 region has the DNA TGTGCCAGCAGCTCGGGACGGGATGAAGCTTTCTTT. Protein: CASSSGRDEAFF. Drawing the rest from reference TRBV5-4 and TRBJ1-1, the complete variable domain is ETGVTQSPTHLIKTRGQQVTLRCSSQSGHNTVSWYQQALGQGPQFIFQYYREEENGRGNFPPRFSGLQFPNYSSELNVNALELDDSALYLCASSSGRDEAFFGQGTRLTVV.

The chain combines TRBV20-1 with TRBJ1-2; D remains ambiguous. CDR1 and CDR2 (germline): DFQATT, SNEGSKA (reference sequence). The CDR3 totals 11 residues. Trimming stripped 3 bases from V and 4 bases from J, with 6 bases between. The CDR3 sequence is CSASTLYGYTF. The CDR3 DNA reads TGCAGTGCTAGTACGCTCTATGGCTACACCTTC.

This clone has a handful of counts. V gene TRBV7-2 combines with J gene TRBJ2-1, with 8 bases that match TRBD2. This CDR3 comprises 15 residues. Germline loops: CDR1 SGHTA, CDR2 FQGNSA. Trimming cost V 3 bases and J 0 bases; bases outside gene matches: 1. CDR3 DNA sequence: TGTGCCAGCAGCTTTACTAGCGGCTCCTACAATGAGCAGTTCTTC. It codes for CASSFTSGSYNEQFF.

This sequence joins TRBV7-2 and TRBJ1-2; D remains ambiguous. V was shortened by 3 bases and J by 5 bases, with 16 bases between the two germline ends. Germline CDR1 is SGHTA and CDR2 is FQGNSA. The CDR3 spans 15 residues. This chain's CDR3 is CASSLQRRAKYGYTF. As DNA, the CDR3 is TGTGCCAGCAGCTTGCAGCGACGGGCGAAGTATGGCTACACCTTC.

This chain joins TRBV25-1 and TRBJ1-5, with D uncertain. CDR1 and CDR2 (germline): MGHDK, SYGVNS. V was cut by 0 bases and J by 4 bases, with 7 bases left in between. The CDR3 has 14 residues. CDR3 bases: TGTGCCAGCAGTGAATATCTGGAAAATCAGCCCCAGCATTTT. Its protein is CASSEYLENQPQHF.

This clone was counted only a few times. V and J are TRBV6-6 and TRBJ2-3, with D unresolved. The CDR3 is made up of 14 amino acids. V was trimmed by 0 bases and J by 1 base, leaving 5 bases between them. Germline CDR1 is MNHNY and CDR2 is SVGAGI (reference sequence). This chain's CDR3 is CASSYSTRTDTQYF. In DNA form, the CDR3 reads TGTGCCAGCAGTTACTCAACTCGCACAGATACGCAGTATTTT.

CDR3 in DNA: TGTGCCAGCAGCCAAGTTGGCGAGCAGTACTTC. It specifies CASSQVGEQYF. V is TRBV4-2 and J is TRBJ2-7; D unresolved. Trimming shortened V by 1 base and J by 6 bases, and 4 bases separated the two germline ends. This CDR3 is built from 11 residues. CDR1 LGHNA and CDR2 YNFKEQ come from the germline V gene.

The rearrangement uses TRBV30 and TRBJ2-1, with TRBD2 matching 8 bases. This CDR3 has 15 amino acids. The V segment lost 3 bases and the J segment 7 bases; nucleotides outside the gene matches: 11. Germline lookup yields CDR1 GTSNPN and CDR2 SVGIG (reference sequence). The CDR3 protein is CAWRVVLAEVNEQFF. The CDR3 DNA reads TGTGCCTGGAGGGTTGTACTAGCGGAAGTGAATGAGCAGTTCTTC.

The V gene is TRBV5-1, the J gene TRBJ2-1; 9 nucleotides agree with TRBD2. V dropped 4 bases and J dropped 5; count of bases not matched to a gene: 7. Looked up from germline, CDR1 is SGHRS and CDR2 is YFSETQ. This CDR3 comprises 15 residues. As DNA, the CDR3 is TGCGCCAGCAGCGCTCGCAGCGGGGGGAACAATGAGCAGTTCTTC. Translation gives CASSARSGGNNEQFF.

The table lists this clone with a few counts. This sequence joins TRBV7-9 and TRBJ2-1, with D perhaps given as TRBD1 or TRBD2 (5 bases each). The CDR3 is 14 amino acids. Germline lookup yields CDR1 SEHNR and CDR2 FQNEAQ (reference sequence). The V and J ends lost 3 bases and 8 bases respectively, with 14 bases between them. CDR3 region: CASSLGRGSDEQFF. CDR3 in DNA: TGTGCCAGCAGCTTGGGAAGGGGTAGCGATGAGCAGTTCTTC.

DNA of the CDR3: TGTGCCAGCAGTCCGGGGGAGGGGTCAGGCGAGCAGTACTTC. This gives the protein CASSPGEGSGEQYF. The chain has TRBV27 and TRBJ2-7; 7 positions match TRBD2. This CDR3 is built from 14 residues. Per germline, CDR1 MNHEY and CDR2 SMNVEV (reference sequence). Unmatched junction bases numbered 10, after V lost 5 bases and J lost 6 bases.

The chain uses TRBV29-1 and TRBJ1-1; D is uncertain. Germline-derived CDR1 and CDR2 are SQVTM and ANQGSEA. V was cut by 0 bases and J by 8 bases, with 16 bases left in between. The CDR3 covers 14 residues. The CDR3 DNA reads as TGCAGCGTTGAAGATAGCTCCGCGTCGAGGGAAGCTTTCTTT. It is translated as CSVEDSSASREAFF.

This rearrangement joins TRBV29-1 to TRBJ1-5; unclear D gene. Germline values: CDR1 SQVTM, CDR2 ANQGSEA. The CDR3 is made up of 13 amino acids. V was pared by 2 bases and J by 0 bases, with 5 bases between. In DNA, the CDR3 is TGCAGCGTTGAATTCAATAGCAATCAGCCCCAGCATTTT. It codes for CSVEFNSNQPQHF.

The DNA for the CDR3 is TGCAGCGTCCAAATTTCCGACAGGGGAGGTGGCAATCAGCCCCAGCATTTT. Translation gives CSVQISDRGGGNQPQHF. This chain connects TRBV29-1 to TRBJ1-5; 8 bases agree with TRBD1. Trimming took 6 bases from V and 2 from J; bases not matched to a gene: 15. In germline, CDR1 is SQVTM, CDR2 ANQGSEA. This CDR3 is built from 17 residues.

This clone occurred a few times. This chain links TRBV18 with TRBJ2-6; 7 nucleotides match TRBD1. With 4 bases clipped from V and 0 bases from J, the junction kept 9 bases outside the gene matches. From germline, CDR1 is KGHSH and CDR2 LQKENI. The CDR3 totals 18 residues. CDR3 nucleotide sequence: TGTGCCAGCTCACAACCGGGACAGCGAAACTCTGGGGCCAACGTCCTGACTTTC. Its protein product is CASSQPGQRNSGANVLTF. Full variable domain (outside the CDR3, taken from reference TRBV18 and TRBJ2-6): NAGVMQNPRHLVRRRGQEARLRCSPMKGHSHVYWYRQLPEEGLKFMVYLQKENIIDESGMPKERFSAEFPKEGPSILRIQQVVRGDSAAYFCASSQPGQRNSGANVLTFGAGSRLTVL.

CDR3 nucleotide sequence: TGTGCCACCAGCCACGACCAAGGGCCCTACAATGAGCAGTTCTTC. It encodes CATSHDQGPYNEQFF. The J gene is TRBJ2-1, the V gene TRBV15; D call uncertain. The CDR3 is 15 residues long. Trimming took off 5 bases at V and 2 bases at J, with 13 bases between the two ends. In germline, CDR1 is LNHNV, CDR2 YYDKDF (reference sequence).

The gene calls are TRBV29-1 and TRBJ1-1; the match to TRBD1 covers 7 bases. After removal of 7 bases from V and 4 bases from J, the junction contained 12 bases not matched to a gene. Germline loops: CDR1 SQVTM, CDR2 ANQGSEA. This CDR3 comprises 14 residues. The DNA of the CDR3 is TGCAGCGCCGAGAGACAGGGCCCCGGCACTGAAGCTTTCTTT. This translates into CSAERQGPGTEAFF.